The present T cell receptor beta chain was sequenced within a study of CD8 T cells in Susac syndrome. CD8+ and CD4+ T cells from blood underwent TCR beta sequencing. In the multiple sclerosis control group, patients were treatment-naive and had stable or active relapsing-remitting disease. The TEMRA cells underwent FACS enrichment, while the CD8+ and CD4+ T cells underwent negative isolation. Roughly 0.45 to 1 ug RNA was reverse transcribed with random hexamers. The method of amplification for TCR beta CDR3 was immunoSEQ multiplex PCR, covering 54 Vbeta and 13 Jbeta. TCRdb re-called the immunoSEQ multiplex PCR reads through MiXCR, storing one row per CDR3 protein. The sample lists a few hundred thousand distinct CDR3 sequences, 85% to 95% seen once, with approximately 0.07% in the top ten. The germline gives CDR1 SGHDT, CDR2 YYEEEE. This CDR3 has 14 residues. The V and J ends lost 3 bases and 3 bases, in that order; junction bases with no gene match: 5.

This clonotype is a singleton in its sample. The receptor comes from a human donor with multiple sclerosis. The rearrangement uses TRBV5-6 and TRBJ2-5; TRBD1 aligns across 7 bases. Specimen: CD4+ T cells from PBMCs. CDR3 DNA sequence: TGTGCCAGCAGCTCTCTTGACAGGGAAGAGACCCAGTACTTC. Amino acid sequence: CASSSLDREETQYF. The variable domain in full, with the rest retrieved from reference TRBV5-6 and TRBJ2-5, is DAGVTQSPTHLIKTRGQQVTLRCSPKSGHDTVSWYQQALGQGPQFIFQYYEEEERQRGNFPDRFSGHQFPNYSSELNVNALLLGDSALYLCASSSLDREETQYFGPGTRLLVL.